The 2 T cell receptor beta chains below were found in one sample sequenced in a study of beta chain features in type 1 diabetes. General study results and limits: Within each of all four CD4+ subsets, Type 1 diabetes patients had TCRB CDR3s that were moderately but significantly shorter.

The antigens of these receptors remain unknown. Sequenced material consisted of expressed TCRB transcripts (all of the isolated RNA was reverse transcribed). This table comes from immunoSEQ multiplex PCR, and its TCRdb copy is limited to in-frame clones, with some not included. This table holds 200,000 to 300,000 clones, around 9.9% found once. Sequencing input: naive CD4+ T cells from blood. These receptor sequences come from a man younger than 45 with type 1 diabetes.

This chain joins TRBV7-3 and TRBJ2-1, with 7 bases aligning to TRBD2. CDR3 size: 16 residues. Germline trimming cut 3 bases from V and 0 bases from J; bases unmatched to any gene: 5. CDR1 and CDR2 (germline): SGHTA, FQGTGA. Here the CDR3 reads CASSFSGGSSYNEQFF. CDR3 DNA: TGTGCCAGCAGCTTTTCCGGGGGGAGCTCCTACAATGAGCAGTTCTTC.

The gene calls are TRBV6-6 and TRBJ2-7, with TRBD2 as a possible D gene (6 bases). This CDR3 is built from 11 residues. V was pared by 7 bases and J by 5 bases, with 9 bases between. The germline V gene has CDR1 MNHNY and CDR2 SVGAGI (reference sequence). The CDR3 nucleotides read TGTGCCAGCATCGGGGGAAACGAGCAGTACTTC. Its protein is CASIGGNEQYF.